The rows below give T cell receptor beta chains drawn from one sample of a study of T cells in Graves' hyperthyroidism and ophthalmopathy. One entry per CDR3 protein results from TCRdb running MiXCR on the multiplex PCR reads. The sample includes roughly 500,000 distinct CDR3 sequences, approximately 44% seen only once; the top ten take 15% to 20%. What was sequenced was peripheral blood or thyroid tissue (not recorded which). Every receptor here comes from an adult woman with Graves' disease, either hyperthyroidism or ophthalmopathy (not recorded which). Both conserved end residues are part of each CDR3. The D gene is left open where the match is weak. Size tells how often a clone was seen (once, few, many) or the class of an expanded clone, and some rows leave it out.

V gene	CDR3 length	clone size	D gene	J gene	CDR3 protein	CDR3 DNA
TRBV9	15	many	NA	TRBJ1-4	CASSVAPGVGEKLFF	TGTGCCAGCAGCGTAGCTCCGGGGGTTGGCGAAAAACTGTTTTTT
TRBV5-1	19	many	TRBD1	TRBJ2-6	CASSFIPGQANSGANVLTF	TGCGCCAGCAGCTTCATACCGGGACAGGCGAACTCTGGGGCCAACGTCCTGACTTTC
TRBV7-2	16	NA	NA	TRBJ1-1	CASSTQTLRMNTEAFF	TGTGCCAGCAGCACCCAAACCCTAAGGATGAACACTGAAGCTTTCTTT
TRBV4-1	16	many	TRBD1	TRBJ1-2	CASSQDGTGGRRGYTF	TGCGCCAGCAGCCAAGATGGGACAGGGGGTCGTCGTGGCTACACCTTC
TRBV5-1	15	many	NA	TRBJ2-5	CASSFSGNVQETQYF	TGCGCCAGCAGCTTTTCCGGGAATGTTCAAGAGACCCAGTACTTC
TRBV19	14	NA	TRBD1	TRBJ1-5	CASSIETGKQPQHF	TGTGCCAGTAGTATTGAGACAGGGAAACAGCCCCAGCATTTT
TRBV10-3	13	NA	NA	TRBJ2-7	CAISERESYEQYF	TGTGCCATCAGTGAGCGGGAGTCCTACGAGCAGTACTTC
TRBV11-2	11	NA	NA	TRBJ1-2	CASTLGGGYTF	TGTGCCAGCACCCTAGGTGGCGGCTACACCTTC
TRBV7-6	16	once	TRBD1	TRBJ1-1	CASSTGQGRMNTEAFF	TGTGCCAGCAGCACTGGACAGGGACGAATGAACACTGAAGCTTTCTTT
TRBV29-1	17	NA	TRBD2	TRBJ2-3	CSVEGTSGITSADTQYF	TGCAGCGTTGAAGGGACTAGCGGGATCACTAGCGCAGATACGCAGTATTTT
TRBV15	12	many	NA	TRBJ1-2	CATSREGSGYTF	TGTGCCACCAGCAGAGAGGGTAGCGGCTACACCTTC
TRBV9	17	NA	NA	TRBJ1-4	CASSVGGVGASMGKLFF	TGTGCCAGCAGCGTAGGCGGTGTCGGGGCGAGTATGGGAAAACTGTTTTTT
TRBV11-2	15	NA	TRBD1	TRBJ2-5	CASSIGQGWGETQYF	TGTGCCAGCAGCATAGGACAGGGGTGGGGAGAGACCCAGTACTTC
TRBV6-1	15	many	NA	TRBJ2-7	CASSTAMGFRVEQYF	TGTGCCAGCAGTACGGCTATGGGGTTTCGAGTCGAGCAGTACTTC
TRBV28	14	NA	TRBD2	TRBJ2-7	CASTVRTSGYEQYF	TGTGCCAGCACCGTCAGGACTAGCGGCTACGAGCAGTACTTC
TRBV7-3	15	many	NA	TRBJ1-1	CASSLNLPGGTEAFF	TGTGCCAGCAGCTTAAATCTTCCGGGGGGAACTGAAGCTTTCTTT
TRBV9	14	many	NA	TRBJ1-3	CASSVMGSGNTIYF	TGTGCCAGCAGCGTAATGGGCTCTGGAAACACCATATATTTT
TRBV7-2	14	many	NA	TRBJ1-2	CASSLEPGRPGYTF	TGTGCCAGCAGCTTAGAACCGGGGAGGCCCGGCTACACCTTC
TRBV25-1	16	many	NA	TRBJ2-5	CASSGPYRGGRETQYF	TGTGCCAGCAGTGGACCCTACAGGGGAGGGAGGGAGACCCAGTACTTC
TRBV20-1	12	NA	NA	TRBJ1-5	CSASLGGQPQHF	TGCAGTGCTAGTCTTGGTGGTCAGCCCCAGCATTTT
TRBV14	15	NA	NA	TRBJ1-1	CASSPTPGRNTEAFF	TGTGCCAGCAGCCCAACCCCAGGACGGAACACTGAAGCTTTCTTT
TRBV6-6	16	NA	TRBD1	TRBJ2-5	CASRAGTGVTGETQYF	TGTGCCAGCAGGGCCGGGACAGGGGTCACCGGGGAGACCCAGTACTTC
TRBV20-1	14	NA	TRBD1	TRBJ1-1	CSAIDRAGNTEAFF	TGCAGTGCTATAGACAGGGCAGGGAACACTGAAGCTTTCTTT
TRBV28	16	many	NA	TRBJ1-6	CASSTRRPSYNSPLHF	TGTGCCAGCAGCACCCGGCGGCCCTCCTATAATTCACCCCTCCACTTT
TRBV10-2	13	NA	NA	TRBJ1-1	CASRALPNTEAFF	TGCGCCAGCCGGGCACTTCCCAACACTGAAGCTTTCTTT
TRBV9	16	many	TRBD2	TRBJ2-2	CASSIGLAGLSGELFF	TGTGCCAGCAGCATAGGACTAGCGGGATTAAGCGGGGAGCTGTTTTTT
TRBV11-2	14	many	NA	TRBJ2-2	CASSLQGNTGELFF	TGTGCCAGCAGCCTCCAAGGGAACACCGGGGAGCTGTTTTTT
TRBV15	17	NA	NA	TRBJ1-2	CATSRDRDRGPNYGYTF	TGTGCCACCAGCAGGGATCGGGACCGTGGCCCTAACTATGGCTACACCTTC
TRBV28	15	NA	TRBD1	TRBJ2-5	CASSLRTGSGETQYF	TGTGCCAGCAGTTTGAGGACAGGGTCGGGAGAGACCCAGTACTTC